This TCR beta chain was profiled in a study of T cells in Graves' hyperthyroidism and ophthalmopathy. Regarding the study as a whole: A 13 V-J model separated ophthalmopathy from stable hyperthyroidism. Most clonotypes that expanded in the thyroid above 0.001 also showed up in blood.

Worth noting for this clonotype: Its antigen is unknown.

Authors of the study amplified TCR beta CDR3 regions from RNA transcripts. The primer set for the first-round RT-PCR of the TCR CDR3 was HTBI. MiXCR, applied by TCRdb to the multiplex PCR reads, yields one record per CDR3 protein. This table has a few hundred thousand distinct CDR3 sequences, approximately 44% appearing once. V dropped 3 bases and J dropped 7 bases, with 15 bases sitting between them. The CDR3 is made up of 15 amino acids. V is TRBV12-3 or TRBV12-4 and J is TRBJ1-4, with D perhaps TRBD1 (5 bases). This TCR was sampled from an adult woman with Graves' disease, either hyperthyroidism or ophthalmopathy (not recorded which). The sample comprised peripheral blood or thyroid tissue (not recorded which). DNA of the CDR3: TGTGCCAGCAGTTTCCGGGGCTCGGTCGTTGAAAAACTGTTTTTT. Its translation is CASSFRGSVVEKLFF.